The 17 T cell receptor beta chains presented below share a single source sample, sequenced in a study of metastatic and nonmetastatic thyroid tumors. TCRdb reprocessed the PCR reads using MiXCR. This sample has about 6,000 clones; about 27% occur once, and the top ten carry about a fifth. Before thyroid surgery, none of the patients had received any treatment. The specimen sequenced was adjacent normal tissue. The receptor source for this set is a female donor with papillary thyroid cancer or a benign thyroid nodule (not recorded which). Some clones in this sample may be carry-over from other donors' samples.

This clone is medium-sized (0.01 to 0.1%) within its sample. The chain couples TRBV7-3 to TRBJ2-2; D is unclear. Trimming took off 5 bases at V and 3 bases at J, with 10 bases between the two ends. Germline CDR1 is SGHTA and CDR2 is FQGTGA. The length of the CDR3 is 14 residues. The CDR3 region is CASSTDSYTGELFF. CDR3 coding DNA: TGTGCCAGCAGCACCGACTCATACACCGGGGAGCTGTTTTTT.

This clone is labeled as large (0.1 to 1%). This rearrangement joins TRBV6-1 to TRBJ2-3, with 10 bases that match TRBD2. CDR1 and CDR2 from the germline V gene are MNHNS and SASEGT. V gave up 5 bases and J gave up 0 bases; unmatched junction bases: 5. The CDR3 totals 16 residues. CDR3 nucleotides: TGTGCCAGCAGTAAGAGCGGGAGGGCAAGCACAGATACGCAGTATTTT. Its translation: CASSKSGRASTDTQYF.

This clone was found a few times. This chain links TRBV11-2 with TRBJ2-2; TRBD2 aligns across 8 bases. The germline V gene encodes CDR1 SGHAT and CDR2 FQNNGV. V lost 4 bases to trimming and J lost 0 bases; unmatched junction nucleotides: 4. CDR3 length: 16 residues. The CDR3 here is CASSYTSGPNTGELFF. The CDR3 DNA reads TGTGCCAGCAGCTATACTAGCGGACCGAACACCGGGGAGCTGTTTTTT.

This clone appeared a few times. This chain uses TRBV28 with TRBJ1-5; D is ambiguous. The CDR3 has 13 residues. Trimming removed 3 bases at V and 1 base at J, with 4 bases between. The V gene's germline CDR1 is MDHEN and CDR2 SYDVKM. The CDR3 DNA is TGTGCCAGCAGTTTTGACAGCAATCAGCCCCAGCATTTT. Translating it yields CASSFDSNQPQHF.

This clone came up a few times. One junction end disagrees with the germline gene, perhaps due to a read error. The chain employs TRBV2 and TRBJ2-2, with D possibly being TRBD1 or TRBD2 (5 bases each). This CDR3 has 15 residues. In germline, CDR1 is SNHLY, CDR2 FYNNEI. This chain's CDR3 is CASSGIQVTTGELLF. The CDR3 DNA reads TGTGCCAGCAGTGGTATACAGGTCACCACCGGGGAGCTTCTTTTT.

By its share, this clone is medium-sized. V is TRBV6-1 and J is TRBJ2-5; D may match TRBD1 or TRBD2 (7 bases each). Trimming shortened V by 8 bases and J by 5 bases, and 27 bases separated the two germline ends. Germline lookup yields CDR1 MNHNS and CDR2 SASEGT. This CDR3 region has 17 residues. The chain's CDR3 is CASSSGARAGTVETQYF. CDR3 nucleotides: TGTGCCAGCTCAAGCGGGGCACGGGCTGGGACAGTTGAGACCCAGTACTTC.

This clone showed up just a few times. The rearrangement links TRBV28 to TRBJ1-6; D gene unclear. Between the trimmed V and J ends, which lost 10 bases and 6 bases, there was a span of 16 bases. This CDR3 spans 14 amino acids. Germline V gene data show CDR1 as MDHEN and CDR2 as SYDVKM. CDR3 loop: CATIGSASNSPLHF. In nucleotides, the CDR3 is TGTGCCACCATCGGTAGCGCTTCTAATTCACCCCTCCACTTT.

This clone was detected once. The chain combines TRBV20-1 with TRBJ1-6, with TRBD1 matching 8 bases. V shed 6 bases and J 6 bases; nucleotides not matched to a gene: 1. Germline CDR1 reads DFQATT; CDR2 reads SNEGSKA (reference sequence). This CDR3 region has 12 residues. The CDR3 protein is CSATGGNSPLHF. Here the CDR3 DNA reads TGCAGTGCCACAGGGGGTAATTCACCCCTCCACTTT.

This chain connects TRBV14 to TRBJ2-2, with D tentatively TRBD1 (5 bases). This CDR3 contains 15 residues. The germline V and J ends were trimmed by 1 base and 8 bases, with 14 bases remaining between them. In germline, CDR1 is SGHDN, CDR2 FVKESK. The CDR3 DNA follows: TGTGCCAGCAGCCAAGTCTTATCCAGGGTAGGGGAGCTGTTTTTT. Translation: CASSQVLSRVGELFF.

Within the sample, this clone is medium-sized. The same CDR3 can be traced to other DNA sequences in this sample. The chain recombines TRBV11-2 with TRBJ2-7; 8 bases fit TRBD2. Looked up from germline, CDR1 is SGHAT and CDR2 is FQNNGV. There are 15 residues in the CDR3. V shed 5 bases, J shed 0 bases, and the junction held 6 bases outside the gene matches. CDR3 loop: CASSQRGRLSYEQYF. CDR3 in DNA: TGTGCCAGCAGCCAGCGGGGGAGACTCTCCTACGAGCAGTACTTC.

The chain is built from TRBV9 and TRBJ1-2; 8 positions agree with TRBD1. Per the germline V gene, CDR1 is SGDLS and CDR2 is YYNGEE. CDR3 size: 15 residues. J lost 8 bases, V lost 2 bases, and 11 bases had no gene match. DNA for the CDR3: TGTGCCAGCAGCGTCAAGACAGGGGAGGGAATCGGCTACACCTTC. Protein sequence: CASSVKTGEGIGYTF.

This clone has just a few counts. The chain employs TRBV2 and TRBJ2-7, with D possibly matching TRBD1 (6 bases). The V gene's germline CDR1 is SNHLY and CDR2 FYNNEI. Trimming left V 3 bases short and J 5 bases short, with 11 bases between. The CDR3 has 13 residues. CDR3 loop: CASSEQGMNEQYF. The DNA of the CDR3 is TGTGCCAGCAGTGAGCAGGGGATGAACGAGCAGTACTTC.

The rearrangement joins TRBV7-8 to TRBJ1-5; D not certain. The CDR3 is 17 residues long. Trimming took off 0 bases at V and 2 bases at J, with 14 bases between the two ends. Germline V gene lookup returns CDR1 SGHVS and CDR2 FQNEAQ. The chain's CDR3 is CASSLAVSPEGNQPQHF. The CDR3 coding sequence is TGTGCCAGCAGCTTAGCGGTAAGCCCGGAGGGCAATCAGCCCCAGCATTTT.

The V gene is TRBV24-1, the J gene TRBJ2-3; the match to TRBD2 covers 11 bases. J gave up 3 bases and V 0 bases, and 4 bases lay outside the gene matches. This CDR3 region has 17 residues. Germline lookup yields CDR1 KGHDR and CDR2 SFDVKD. CDR3 sequence: CATSDLATSGSTDTQYF. CDR3 DNA sequence: TGTGCCACCAGTGATTTGGCAACTAGCGGGAGTACAGATACGCAGTATTTT.

The sample holds many counts of this clone. V is TRBV4-3 and J is TRBJ2-6; D remains ambiguous. This CDR3 comprises 17 residues. The germline CDR1 and CDR2 sequences are LGHNA and YSLEER. Trimming removed 0 bases from V and 0 bases from J, with 9 bases in between. The CDR3 spells CASSQETSHSGANVLTF. CDR3 DNA: TGCGCCAGCAGCCAAGAGACTTCTCACTCTGGGGCCAACGTCCTGACTTTC.

Written as DNA, the CDR3 is TGTGCCAGCAGCCAGGCCCTGAACACTGAAGCTTTCTTT. It specifies CASSQALNTEAFF. The rearrangement uses TRBV7-2 and TRBJ1-1; D remains unclear. The V end lost 5 bases, the J end lost 0 bases, and 7 bases lay between the germline ends. The V gene's germline CDR1 is SGHTA and CDR2 FQGNSA. The CDR3 is 13 residues long.

Note on this clone: Given the absence of the conserved phenylalanine or tryptophan at the CDR3 end, a read error is likely. The rearrangement links TRBV7-6 to TRBJ2-2; TRBD2 agrees at 11 bases. The CDR3 covers 18 residues. CDR1 SGHVS and CDR2 FNYEAQ come from the germline V gene. The DNA of the CDR3 is TGTGCCAGCAGCTTGATGGGACTAGCGGAGGTAGACACCTGGGAGCTGTTTTCT. This sequence encodes CASSLMGLAEVDTWELFS.